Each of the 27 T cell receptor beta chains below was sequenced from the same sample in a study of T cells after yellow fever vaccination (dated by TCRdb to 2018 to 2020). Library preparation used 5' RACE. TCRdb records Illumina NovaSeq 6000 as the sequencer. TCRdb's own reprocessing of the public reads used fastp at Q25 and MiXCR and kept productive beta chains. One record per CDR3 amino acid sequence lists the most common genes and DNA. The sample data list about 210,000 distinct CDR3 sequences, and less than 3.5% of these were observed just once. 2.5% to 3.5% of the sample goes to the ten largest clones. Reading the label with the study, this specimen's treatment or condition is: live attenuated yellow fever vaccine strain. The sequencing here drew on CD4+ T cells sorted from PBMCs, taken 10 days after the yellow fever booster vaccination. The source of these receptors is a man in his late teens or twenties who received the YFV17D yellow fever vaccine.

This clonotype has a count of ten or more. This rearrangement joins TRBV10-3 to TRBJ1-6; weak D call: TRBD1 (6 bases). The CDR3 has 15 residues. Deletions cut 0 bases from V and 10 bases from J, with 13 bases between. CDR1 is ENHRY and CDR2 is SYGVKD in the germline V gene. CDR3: CAISESSDRYSPLHF. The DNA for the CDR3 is TGTGCCATCAGTGAGTCGAGTGACAGGTACTCACCCCTCCACTTT.

CDR3 protein: CSARQSSDSPLHF. The CDR3 coding sequence is TGCAGTGCTAGGCAAAGTAGCGATTCACCCCTCCACTTT. The chain uses TRBV20-1 and TRBJ1-6; D ambiguous. The CDR3 length is 13 residues. The germline V gene has CDR1 DFQATT and CDR2 SNEGSKA (reference sequence). The V gene lost 3 bases and the J gene lost 8 bases, with 11 bases spanning the gap.

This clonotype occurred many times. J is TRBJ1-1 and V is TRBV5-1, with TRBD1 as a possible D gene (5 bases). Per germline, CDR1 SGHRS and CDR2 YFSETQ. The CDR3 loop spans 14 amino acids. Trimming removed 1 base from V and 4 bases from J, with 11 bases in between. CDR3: CASSLLGLGTEAFF. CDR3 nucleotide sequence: TGCGCCAGCAGCTTGCTGGGACTTGGCACTGAAGCTTTCTTT.

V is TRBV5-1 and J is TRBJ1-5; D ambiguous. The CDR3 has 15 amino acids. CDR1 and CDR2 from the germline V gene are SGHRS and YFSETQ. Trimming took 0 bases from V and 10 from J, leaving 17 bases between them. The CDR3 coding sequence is TGCGCCAGCAGCTTGGACGACCCAAATCTGGGACCCCAGCATTTT. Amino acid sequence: CASSLDDPNLGPQHF.

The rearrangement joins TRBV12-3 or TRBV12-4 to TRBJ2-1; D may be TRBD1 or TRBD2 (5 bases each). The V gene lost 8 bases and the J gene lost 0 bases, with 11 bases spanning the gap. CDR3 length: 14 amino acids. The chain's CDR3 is CASEGPSSYNEQFF. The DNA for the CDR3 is TGTGCCAGCGAGGGGCCCAGCTCCTACAATGAGCAGTTCTTC.

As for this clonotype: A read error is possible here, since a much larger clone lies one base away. The CDR3 nucleotides are TGTGCCAGAAGCTTCACTTCCGGGACAGAGTATGGCTACACCTTC. Its translation: CARSFTSGTEYGYTF. The V gene is TRBV7-2, the J gene TRBJ1-2; TRBD1 matches at 7 bases. Per germline, CDR1 SGHTA and CDR2 FQGNSA. This CDR3 spans 15 amino acids.

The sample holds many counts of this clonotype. This CDR3 is CASSSGQGISSYNSPLHF. CDR3 bases: TGCGCCAGCAGCAGCGGACAGGGGATTAGCTCCTATAATTCACCCCTCCACTTT. This chain links TRBV5-1 with TRBJ1-6; 9 positions agree with TRBD1. CDR1 and CDR2 from the germline V gene are SGHRS and YFSETQ. V lost 4 bases, J lost 0 bases, and 8 bases stayed unmatched. CDR3 length equals 18 residues.

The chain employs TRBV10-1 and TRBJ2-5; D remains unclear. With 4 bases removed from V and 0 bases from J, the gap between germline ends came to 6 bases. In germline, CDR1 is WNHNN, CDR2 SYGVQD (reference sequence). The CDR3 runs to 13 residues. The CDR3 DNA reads TGCGCCAGCAGTGCTGAGTACCAAGAGACCCAGTACTTC. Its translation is CASSAEYQETQYF.

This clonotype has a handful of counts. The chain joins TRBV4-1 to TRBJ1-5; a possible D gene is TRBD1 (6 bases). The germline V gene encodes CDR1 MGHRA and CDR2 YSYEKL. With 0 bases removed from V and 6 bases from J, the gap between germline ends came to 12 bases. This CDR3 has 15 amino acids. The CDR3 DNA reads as TGCGCCAGCAGCCAAGACAGGGGATGGGGTCAGCCCCAGCATTTT. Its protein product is CASSQDRGWGQPQHF.

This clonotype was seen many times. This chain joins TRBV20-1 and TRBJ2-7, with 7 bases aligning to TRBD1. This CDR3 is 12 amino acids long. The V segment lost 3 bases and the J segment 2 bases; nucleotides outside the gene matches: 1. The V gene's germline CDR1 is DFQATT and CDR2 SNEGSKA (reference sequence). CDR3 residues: CSARGQPYEQYF. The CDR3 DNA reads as TGCAGTGCTAGGGGACAGCCCTACGAGCAGTACTTC.

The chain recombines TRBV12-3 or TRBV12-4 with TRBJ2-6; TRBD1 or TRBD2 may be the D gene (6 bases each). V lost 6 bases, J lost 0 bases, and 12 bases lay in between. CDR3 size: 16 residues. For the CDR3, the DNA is TGTGCCAGCAGCCCCGGAGGGGGCTCTGGGGCCAACGTCCTGACTTTC. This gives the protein CASSPGGGSGANVLTF.

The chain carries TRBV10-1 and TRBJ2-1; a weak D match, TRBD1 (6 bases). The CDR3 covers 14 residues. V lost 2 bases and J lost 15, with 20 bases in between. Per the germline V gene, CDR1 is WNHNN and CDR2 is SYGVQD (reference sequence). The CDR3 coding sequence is TGCGCCAGCAGTGAGAGCCGGACAGCAAGTAATCGGTTCTTC. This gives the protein CASSESRTASNRFF.

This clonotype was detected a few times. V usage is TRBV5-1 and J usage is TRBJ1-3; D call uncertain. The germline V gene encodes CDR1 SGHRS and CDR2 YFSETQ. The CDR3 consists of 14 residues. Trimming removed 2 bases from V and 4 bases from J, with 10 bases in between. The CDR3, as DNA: TGCGCCAGCAGCTTAAGCACGGGGGGAAACACCATATATTTT. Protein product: CASSLSTGGNTIYF.

The CDR3 DNA reads as TGTGCCAGCAGTTACTCGGGTAGGGGGCTGGTCGAGCAGTACTTC. Translated, it gives CASSYSGRGLVEQYF. The chain recombines TRBV6-5 with TRBJ2-7; 7 nucleotides match TRBD1. CDR3 length: 15 residues. In germline, CDR1 is MNHEY, CDR2 SVGAGI. V shed 0 bases, J shed 6 bases, and the junction held 8 bases outside the gene matches.

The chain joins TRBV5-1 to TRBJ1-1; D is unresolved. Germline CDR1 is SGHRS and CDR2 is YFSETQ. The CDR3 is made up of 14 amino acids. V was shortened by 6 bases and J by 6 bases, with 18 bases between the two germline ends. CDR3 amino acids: CASTITTPGAEAFF. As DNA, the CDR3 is TGCGCCAGCACCATAACGACACCTGGCGCTGAAGCTTTCTTT.

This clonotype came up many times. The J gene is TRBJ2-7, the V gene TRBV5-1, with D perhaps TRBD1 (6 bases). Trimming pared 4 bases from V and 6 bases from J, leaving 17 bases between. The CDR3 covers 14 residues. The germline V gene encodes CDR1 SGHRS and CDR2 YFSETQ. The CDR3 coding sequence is TGCGCCAGCAGCCCCGAGGGACAACAGGGCGAGCAGTACTTC. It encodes CASSPEGQQGEQYF.

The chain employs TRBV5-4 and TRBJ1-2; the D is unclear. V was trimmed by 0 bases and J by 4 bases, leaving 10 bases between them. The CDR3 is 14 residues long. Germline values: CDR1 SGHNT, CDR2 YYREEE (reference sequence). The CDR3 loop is CASSLEAQTYGYTF. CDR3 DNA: TGTGCCAGCAGCTTGGAAGCACAGACCTATGGCTACACCTTC.

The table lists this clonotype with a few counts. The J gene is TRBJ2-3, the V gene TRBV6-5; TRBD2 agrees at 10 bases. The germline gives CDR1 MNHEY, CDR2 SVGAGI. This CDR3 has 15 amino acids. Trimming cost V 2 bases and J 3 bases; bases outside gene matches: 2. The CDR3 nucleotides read TGTGCCAGCAGTTACACACTAGCGGGGACAGATACGCAGTATTTT. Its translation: CASSYTLAGTDTQYF.

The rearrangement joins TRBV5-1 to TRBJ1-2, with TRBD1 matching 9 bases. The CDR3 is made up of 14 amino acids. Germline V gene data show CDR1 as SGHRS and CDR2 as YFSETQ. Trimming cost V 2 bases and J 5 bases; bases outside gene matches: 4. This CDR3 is CASSFTGTGYGYTF. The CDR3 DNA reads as TGCGCCAGCAGCTTCACCGGGACAGGGTATGGCTACACCTTC. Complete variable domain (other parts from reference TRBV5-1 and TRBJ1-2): KAGVTQTPRYLIKTRGQQVTLSCSPISGHRSVSWYQQTPGQGLQFLFEYFSETQRNKGNFPGRFSGRQFSNSRSEMNVSTLELGDSALYLCASSFTGTGYGYTFGSGTRLTVV.

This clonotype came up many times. Here the CDR3 DNA reads TGCGCCAGCAGCTTCGCCCAGGGTGGTGGGACCCAGTACTTC. Amino acid sequence: CASSFAQGGGTQYF. This chain joins TRBV5-1 and TRBJ2-5; tentatively, D is TRBD1 (5 bases). CDR1 and CDR2 (germline): SGHRS, YFSETQ. V dropped 2 bases and J dropped 7 bases, with 15 bases sitting between them. The CDR3 is made up of 14 amino acids. Full variable domain (remainder filled in from reference TRBV5-1 and TRBJ2-5): KAGVTQTPRYLIKTRGQQVTLSCSPISGHRSVSWYQQTPGQGLQFLFEYFSETQRNKGNFPGRFSGRQFSNSRSEMNVSTLELGDSALYLCASSFAQGGGTQYFGPGTRLLVL.

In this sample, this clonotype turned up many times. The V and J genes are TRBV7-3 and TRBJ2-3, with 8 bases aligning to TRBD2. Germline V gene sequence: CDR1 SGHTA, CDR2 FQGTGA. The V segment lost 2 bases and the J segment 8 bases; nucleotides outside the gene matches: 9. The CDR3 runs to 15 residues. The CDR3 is CASSLQGGGLFTQYF. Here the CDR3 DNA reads TGTGCCAGCAGCTTACAAGGCGGGGGGCTTTTTACGCAGTATTTT. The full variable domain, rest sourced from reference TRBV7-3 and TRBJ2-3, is GAGVSQTPSNKVTEKGKYVELRCDPISGHTALYWYRQSLGQGPEFLIYFQGTGAADDSGLPNDRFFAVRPEGSVSTLKIQRTERGDSAVYLCASSLQGGGLFTQYFGPGTRLTVL.

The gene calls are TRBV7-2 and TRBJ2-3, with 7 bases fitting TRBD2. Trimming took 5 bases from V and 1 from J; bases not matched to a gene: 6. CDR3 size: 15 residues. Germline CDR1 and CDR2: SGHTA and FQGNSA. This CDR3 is CASSVQRGRTDTQYF. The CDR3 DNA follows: TGTGCCAGCAGCGTCCAGCGGGGCCGCACAGATACGCAGTATTTT.

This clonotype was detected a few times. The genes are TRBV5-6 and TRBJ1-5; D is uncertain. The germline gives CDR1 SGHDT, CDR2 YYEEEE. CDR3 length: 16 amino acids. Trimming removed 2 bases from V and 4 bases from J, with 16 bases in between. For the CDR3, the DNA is TGTGCCAGCAGCTTTGGGATAACGGTTAGTAATCAGCCCCAGCATTTT. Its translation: CASSFGITVSNQPQHF. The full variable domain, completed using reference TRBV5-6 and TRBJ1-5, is DAGVTQSPTHLIKTRGQQVTLRCSPKSGHDTVSWYQQALGQGPQFIFQYYEEEERQRGNFPDRFSGHQFPNYSSELNVNALLLGDSALYLCASSFGITVSNQPQHFGDGTRLSIL.

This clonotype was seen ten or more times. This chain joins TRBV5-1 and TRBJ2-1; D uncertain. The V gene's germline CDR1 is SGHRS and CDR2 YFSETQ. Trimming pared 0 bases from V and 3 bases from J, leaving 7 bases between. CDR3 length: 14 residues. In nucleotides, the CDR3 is TGCGCCAGCAGCTTGGCGGCCAGCTACAATGAGCAGTTCTTC. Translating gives CASSLAASYNEQFF.

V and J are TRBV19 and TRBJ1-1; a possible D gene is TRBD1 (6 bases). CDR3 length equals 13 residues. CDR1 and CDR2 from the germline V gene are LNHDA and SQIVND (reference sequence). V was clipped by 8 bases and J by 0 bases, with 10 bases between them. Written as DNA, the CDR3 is TGTGCCAGTGGGGGGGCCGTGAACACTGAAGCTTTCTTT. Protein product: CASGGAVNTEAFF.

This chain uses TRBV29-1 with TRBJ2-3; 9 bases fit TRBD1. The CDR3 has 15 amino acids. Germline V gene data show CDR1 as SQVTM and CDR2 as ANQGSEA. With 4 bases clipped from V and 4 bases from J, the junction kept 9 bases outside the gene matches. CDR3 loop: CSVAFTGGEADTQYF. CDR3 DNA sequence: TGCAGCGTTGCGTTTACAGGGGGCGAGGCAGATACGCAGTATTTT.

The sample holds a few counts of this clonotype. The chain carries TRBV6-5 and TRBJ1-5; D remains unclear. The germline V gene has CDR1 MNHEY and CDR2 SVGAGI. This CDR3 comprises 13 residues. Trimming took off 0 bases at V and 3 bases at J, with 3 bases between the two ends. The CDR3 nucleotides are TGTGCCAGCAGTTACTCCCACAATCAGCCCCAGCATTTT. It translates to CASSYSHNQPQHF.